These T cell receptor beta chains were read from a single sample in a study of response to subunit inactivated influenza vaccine. MiXCR, applied by TCRdb to the RT-PCR reads, yields one record per CDR3 protein. The sample gives hundreds of thousands of distinct CDR3 sequences, roughly 12% of which show up once; approximately 10% is in the top ten. The same specimen was also included in a second study, on T cells expressing NK-cell markers.

This sample comprised PBMCs from blood, obtained on the day of vaccination. These receptor sequences come from a man over 45 who received an inactivated influenza vaccine. The CDR3 runs from the conserved cysteine through the conserved F or W. The D gene is left open where the match is weak. Size tells how often a clone was seen (once, few, many) or the class of an expanded clone, and some rows leave it out.

TRBV11-2	TRBJ2-5	.	.	TGTGCCAGCAGCTTAGGTCCAGTGTACCAAGAGACCCAGTACTTC	CASSLGPVYQETQYF
TRBV4-1	TRBJ1-2	few	.	TGCGCCAGCAGCCAAGATCTTAGGAGGGAGGGTTATGGCTACACCTTC	CASSQDLRREGYGYTF
TRBV11-1	TRBJ2-3	.	TRBD2	TGTGCCAGCAGCTCCCCCCCAGGCGGGGGGGGTCGCACAGATACGCAGTATTTT	CASSSPPGGGGRTDTQYF
TRBV4-2	TRBJ2-2	few	.	TGTGCCAGCAGCCAAGACCCAGGGAACACCGGGGAGCTGTTTTTT	CASSQDPGNTGELFF
TRBV1	TRBJ2-3	.	.	TGCACCAGCAGCCAAGATCAAGGGAGGGGCTGCACAGATACGCAGTATTTT	CTSSQDQGRGCTDTQYF
TRBV5-1	TRBJ2-5	.	TRBD2	TGCGCCAGCAGCTTGGTACTAGCGGGGTCCCAAGAGACCCAGTACTTC	CASSLVLAGSQETQYF
TRBV20-1	TRBJ1-1	few	.	TGCAGTGCTCGGACAGTGAACACTGAAGCTTTCTTT	CSARTVNTEAFF
TRBV7-6	TRBJ2-1	once	.	TGTGCCAGCAGCCTCGGGCGGACTTATAACAATGAGCAGTTCTTC	CASSLGRTYNNEQFF
TRBV20-1	TRBJ2-1	many	.	TGCAGTGCTAGAGACTACTTTAAAGCGGGCGATGAGCAGTTCTTC	CSARDYFKAGDEQFF
TRBV7-2	TRBJ1-5	few	TRBD1	TGTGCCAGCAGTCTCACAGGGGCCCGAAATCAGCCCCAGCATTTT	CASSLTGARNQPQHF
TRBV20-1	TRBJ2-5	few	TRBD2	TGCAGTGCTAGGAGCGGACTAGCGGGGGGAAAAGAGACCCAGTACTTC	CSARSGLAGGKETQYF
TRBV7-2	TRBJ2-5	.	.	TGTGCCAGCAGTCTCTTTCAATCCGAAGAGACCCAGTACTTC	CASSLFQSEETQYF
TRBV7-2	TRBJ2-7	few	TRBD2	TGTGCCAGCAGCTTAACGCGCGCTAGCGGGAGGATCGAGCAGTACTTC	CASSLTRASGRIEQYF
TRBV4-1	TRBJ1-5	few	TRBD1	TGCGCCAGCAGCCAATTCCCCGTATCAGGGGGAAGGAGCAATCAGCCCCAGCATTTT	CASSQFPVSGGRSNQPQHF
TRBV20-1	TRBJ1-6	.	TRBD1	TGCAGTGCTCCAAAGACAGGGGCGCTGAATTCACCCCTCCACTTT	CSAPKTGALNSPLHF
TRBV5-1	TRBJ1-4	many	.	TGCGCCAGCAGCCCGGGGATCCTTAATGAAAAACTGTTTTTT	CASSPGILNEKLFF
TRBV12-3/TRBV12-4	TRBJ2-4	.	.	TGTGCCAGCAGTCAGACAGGCCGGGGAAACATTCAGTACTTC	CASSQTGRGNIQYF
TRBV5-1	TRBJ1-5	few	.	TGCGCCAGCAGCTCCTCCGGGGGCAATCAGCCCCAGCATTTT	CASSSSGGNQPQHF
TRBV6-1	TRBJ2-1	.	.	TGTGCCAGCAGTGAAGGGCGGTTTAGCCAGTCCTACAATGAGCAGTTCTTC	CASSEGRFSQSYNEQFF
TRBV25-1	TRBJ1-6	few	.	TGTGCCAGCGAGGGGAATTCACCCCTCCACTTT	CASEGNSPLHF
TRBV25-1	TRBJ1-3	few	.	TGTGCCAGCGGGGACTTCCTGGGCTCTGGAAACACCATATATTTT	CASGDFLGSGNTIYF
TRBV30	TRBJ1-6	.	.	TGTGCCTGGAAGGGGGATGCCTATAATTCACCCCTCCACTTT	CAWKGDAYNSPLHF
TRBV20-1	TRBJ2-3	.	TRBD2	TGCAGTGCTAGAGAAGCGACTAGCGGGAGCCCAGATACGCAGTATTTT	CSAREATSGSPDTQYF
TRBV20-1	TRBJ2-1	few	.	TGCAGTGCTAGTTCTGGGAGTTCTCTGAATGAGCAGTTCTTC	CSASSGSSLNEQFF
TRBV15	TRBJ2-2	few	TRBD2	TGTGCCACCAGCAGAGATCCAAGCGGGGAGCGGACCGGGGAGCTGTTTTTT	CATSRDPSGERTGELFF
TRBV14	TRBJ2-1	many	.	TGTGCCAGCAGCCAACTCTCACCCCTCAATTCCTACAATGAGCAGTTCTTC	CASSQLSPLNSYNEQFF
TRBV15	TRBJ2-1	few	TRBD2	TGTGCCACCAGCAGTCTCGGCGGGAGAGTGGATGAGCAGTTCTTC	CATSSLGGRVDEQFF
TRBV24-1	TRBJ2-7	few	.	TGTGCCACCAGTGACCCCAGCCGCTACGAGCAGTACTTC	CATSDPSRYEQYF
TRBV30	TRBJ2-7	.	.	TGTGCCTGGAGTGTACTGACCTACGAGCAGTACTTC	CAWSVLTYEQYF
TRBV2	TRBJ2-4	many	.	TGTGCCAGCAGTGACAGGGAAATTCAGTACTTC	CASSDREIQYF
TRBV12-3/TRBV12-4	TRBJ2-3	few	TRBD2	TGTGCCAGCAGTCCTTCTAGCGGGGGTGGGTATACGCAGTATTTT	CASSPSSGGGYTQYF
TRBV5-1	TRBJ2-1	few	.	TGCGCCAGCAGCTTGGATGTGGGGGGAACCTACAATGAGCAGTTCTTC	CASSLDVGGTYNEQFF
TRBV14	TRBJ1-2	few	.	TGTGCCAGCAGCCAAGACACTAACTATGGCTACACCTTC	CASSQDTNYGYTF
TRBV12-3/TRBV12-4	TRBJ2-2	.	TRBD1	TGTGCCAGCAGAACGACCGGGACAGCGCACACCGGGGAGCTGTTTTTT	CASRTTGTAHTGELFF
TRBV9	TRBJ2-5	many	TRBD2	TGTGCCAGCAGCGTAGGGGCTAGCGGAGGATTCGAAGAGACCCAGTACTTC	CASSVGASGGFEETQYF
TRBV5-6	TRBJ1-2	many	.	TGTGCCAGCAGCGCGATAGGTGGGGGGCTCGGCGGCTACACCTTC	CASSAIGGGLGGYTF
TRBV20-1	TRBJ2-4	.	.	TGCAGTGCTAGATCTCCAGGGGCGATAGCCAAAAACATTCAGTACTTC	CSARSPGAIAKNIQYF